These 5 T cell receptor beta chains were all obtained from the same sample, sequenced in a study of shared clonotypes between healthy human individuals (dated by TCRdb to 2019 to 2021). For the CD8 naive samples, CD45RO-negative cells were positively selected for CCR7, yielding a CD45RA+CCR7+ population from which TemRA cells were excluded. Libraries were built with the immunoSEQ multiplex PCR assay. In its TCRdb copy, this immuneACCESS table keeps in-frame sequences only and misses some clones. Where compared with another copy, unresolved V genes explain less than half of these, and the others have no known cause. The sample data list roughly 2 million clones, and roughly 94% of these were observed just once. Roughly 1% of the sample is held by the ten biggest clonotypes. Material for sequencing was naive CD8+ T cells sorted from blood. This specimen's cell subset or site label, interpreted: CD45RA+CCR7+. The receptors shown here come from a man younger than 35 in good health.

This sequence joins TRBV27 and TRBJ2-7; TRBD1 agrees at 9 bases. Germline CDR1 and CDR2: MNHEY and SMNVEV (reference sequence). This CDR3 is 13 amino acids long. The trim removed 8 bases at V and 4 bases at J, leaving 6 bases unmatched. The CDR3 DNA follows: TGTGCCAGCGGGACAGGGTTGGGTTACGAGCAGTACTTC. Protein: CASGTGLGYEQYF.

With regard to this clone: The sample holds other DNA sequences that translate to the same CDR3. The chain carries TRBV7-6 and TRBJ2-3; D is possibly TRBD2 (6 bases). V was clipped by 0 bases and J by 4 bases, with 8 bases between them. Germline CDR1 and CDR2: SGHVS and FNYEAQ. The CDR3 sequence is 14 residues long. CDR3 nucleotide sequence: TGTGCCAGCAGCTTAGCGGGAGGTGCAGATACGCAGTATTTT. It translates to CASSLAGGADTQYF.

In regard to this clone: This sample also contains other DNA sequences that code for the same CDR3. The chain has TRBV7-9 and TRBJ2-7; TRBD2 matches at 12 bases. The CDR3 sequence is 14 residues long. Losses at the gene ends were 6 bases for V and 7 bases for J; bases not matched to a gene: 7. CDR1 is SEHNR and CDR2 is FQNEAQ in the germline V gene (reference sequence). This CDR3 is CASSSSGGAREQYF. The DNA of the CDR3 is TGTGCCAGCAGTTCTAGCGGGGGGGCCCGGGAGCAGTACTTC.

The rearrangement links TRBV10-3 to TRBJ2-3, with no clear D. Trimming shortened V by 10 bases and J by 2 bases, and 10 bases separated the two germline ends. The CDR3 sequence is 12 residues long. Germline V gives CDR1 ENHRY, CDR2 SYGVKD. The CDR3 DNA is TGTGCCACCGAAGGGCCCACAGATACGCAGTATTTT. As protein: CATEGPTDTQYF.

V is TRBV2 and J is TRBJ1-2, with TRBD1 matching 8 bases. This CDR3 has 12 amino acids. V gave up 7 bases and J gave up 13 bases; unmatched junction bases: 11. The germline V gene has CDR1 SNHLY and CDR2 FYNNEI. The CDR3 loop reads CASNPAGQGSTF. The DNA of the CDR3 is TGTGCCAGCAACCCCGCTGGACAGGGATCCACCTTC.